This T cell receptor beta chain was sequenced during a study of blood T cell repertoires in COVID-19. Study at large: From T cells, B-cell-depleted T cells, or PBMCs came the material, which was cDNA or gDNA.

Trimming pared 8 bases from V and 3 bases from J, leaving 10 bases between. The germline V gene encodes CDR1 MNHEY and CDR2 SVGAGI. This CDR3 comprises 13 residues. The count of this clone is one. Authors' analysis steps: Reference gene primer amplification in the assay estimated nucleated cell counts. The table came from immunoSEQ multiplex PCR; TCRdb's copy has only in-frame clones and leaves some out. D and trimming were read from the DNA, whereas the V and J calls and clone size are those reported in that table. The sample has 200,000 to 250,000 clones; 89% are singletons. The TCR was taken from a man in his 60s who had recovered from COVID-19. Sequencing was carried out using peripheral blood. V is TRBV6-5 and J is TRBJ2-2; D is perhaps TRBD2 (7 bases). In DNA form, the CDR3 reads TGTGCCAGCGGGGGGGGCTACACCGGGGAGCTGTTTTTT. It translates to CASGGGYTGELFF.